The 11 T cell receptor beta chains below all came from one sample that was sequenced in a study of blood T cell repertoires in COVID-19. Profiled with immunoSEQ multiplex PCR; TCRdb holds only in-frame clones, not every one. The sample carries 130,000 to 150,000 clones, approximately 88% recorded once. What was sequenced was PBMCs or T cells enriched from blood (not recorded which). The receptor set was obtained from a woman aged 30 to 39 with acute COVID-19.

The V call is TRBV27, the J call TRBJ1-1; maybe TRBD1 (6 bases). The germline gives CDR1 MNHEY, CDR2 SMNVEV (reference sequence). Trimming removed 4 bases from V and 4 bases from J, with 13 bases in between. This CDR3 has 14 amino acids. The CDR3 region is CASSWTRGGTEAFF. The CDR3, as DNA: TGTGCCAGCAGTTGGACCAGGGGCGGCACTGAAGCTTTCTTT.

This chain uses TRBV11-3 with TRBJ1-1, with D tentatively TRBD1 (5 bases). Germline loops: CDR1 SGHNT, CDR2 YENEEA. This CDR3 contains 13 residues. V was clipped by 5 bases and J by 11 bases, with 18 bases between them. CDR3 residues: CASSEGDSREAFF. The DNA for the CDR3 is TGTGCCAGCAGCGAAGGGGACTCCCGGGAGGCTTTCTTT.

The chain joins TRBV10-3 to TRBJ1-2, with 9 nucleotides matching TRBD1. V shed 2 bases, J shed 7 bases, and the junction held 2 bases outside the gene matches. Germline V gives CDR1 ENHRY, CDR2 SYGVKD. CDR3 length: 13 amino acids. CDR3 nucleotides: TGTGCCATCAGTGAGGGGACAGGGCCTGGCTACACCTTC. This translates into CAISEGTGPGYTF.

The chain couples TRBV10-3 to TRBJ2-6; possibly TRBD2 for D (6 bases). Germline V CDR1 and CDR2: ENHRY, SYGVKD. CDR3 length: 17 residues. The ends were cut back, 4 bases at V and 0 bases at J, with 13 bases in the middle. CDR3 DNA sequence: TGTGCCATCAGTGGCGGGACGTATCTCTCTGGGGCCAACGTCCTGACTTTC. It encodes CAISGGTYLSGANVLTF.

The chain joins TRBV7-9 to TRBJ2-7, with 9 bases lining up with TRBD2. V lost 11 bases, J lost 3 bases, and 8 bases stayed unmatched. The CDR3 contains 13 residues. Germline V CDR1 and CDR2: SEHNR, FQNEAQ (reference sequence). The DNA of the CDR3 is TGTGCCGGAGAGGGGACTAGCAGCTACGAGCAGTACTTC. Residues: CAGEGTSSYEQYF. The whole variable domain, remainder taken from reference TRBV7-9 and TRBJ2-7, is DTGVSQNPRHKITKRGQNVTFRCDPISEHNRLYWYRQTLGQGPEFLTYFQNEAQLEKSRLLSDRFSAERPKGSFSTLEIQRTEQGDSAMYLCAGEGTSSYEQYFGPGTRLTVT.

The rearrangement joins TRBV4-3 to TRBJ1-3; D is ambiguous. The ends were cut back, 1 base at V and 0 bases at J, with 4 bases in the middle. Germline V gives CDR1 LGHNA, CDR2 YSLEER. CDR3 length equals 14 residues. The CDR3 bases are TGCGCCAGCAGCCAAGGTCGCTCTGGAAACACCATATATTTT. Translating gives CASSQGRSGNTIYF.

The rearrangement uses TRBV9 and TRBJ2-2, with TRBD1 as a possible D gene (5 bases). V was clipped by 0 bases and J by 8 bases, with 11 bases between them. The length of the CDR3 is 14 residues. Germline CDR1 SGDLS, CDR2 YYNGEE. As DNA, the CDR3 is TGTGCCAGCAGCGTAGGGACATTCCTGGGGGAGCTGTTTTTT. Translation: CASSVGTFLGELFF.

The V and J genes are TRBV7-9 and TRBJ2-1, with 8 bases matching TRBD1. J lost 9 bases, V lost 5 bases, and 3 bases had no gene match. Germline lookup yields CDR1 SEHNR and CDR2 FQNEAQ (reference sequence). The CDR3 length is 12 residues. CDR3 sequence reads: CASSQGALEQFF. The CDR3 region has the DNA TGTGCCAGCAGCCAGGGGGCCCTTGAGCAGTTCTTC.

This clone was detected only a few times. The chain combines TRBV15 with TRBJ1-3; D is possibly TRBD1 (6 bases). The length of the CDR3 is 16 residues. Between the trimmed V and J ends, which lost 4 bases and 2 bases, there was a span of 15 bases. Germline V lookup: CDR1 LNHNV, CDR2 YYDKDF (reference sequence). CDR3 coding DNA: TGTGCCACCAGCATCGAAACAGGGTCCCCTGGAAACACCATATATTTT. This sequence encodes CATSIETGSPGNTIYF. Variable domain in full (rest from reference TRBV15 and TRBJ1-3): DAMVIQNPRYQVTQFGKPVTLSCSQTLNHNVMYWYQQKSSQAPKLLFHYYDKDFNNEADTPDNFQSRRPNTSFCFLDIRSPGLGDTAMYLCATSIETGSPGNTIYFGEGSWLTVV.

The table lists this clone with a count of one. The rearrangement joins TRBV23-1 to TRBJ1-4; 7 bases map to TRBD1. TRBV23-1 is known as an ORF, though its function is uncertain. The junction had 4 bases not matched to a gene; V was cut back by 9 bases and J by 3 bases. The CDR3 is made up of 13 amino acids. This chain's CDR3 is CARRGRSNEKLFF. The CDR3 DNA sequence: TGCGCCAGGAGGGGGCGGTCTAATGAAAAACTGTTTTTT.

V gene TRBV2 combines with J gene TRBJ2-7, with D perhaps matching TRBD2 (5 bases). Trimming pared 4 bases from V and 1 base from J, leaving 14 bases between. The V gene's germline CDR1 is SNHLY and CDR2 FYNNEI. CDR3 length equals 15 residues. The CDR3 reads CASSAEATLSYEQYF. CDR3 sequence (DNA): TGTGCCAGCAGTGCGGAGGCTACGCTGTCCTACGAGCAGTACTTC.